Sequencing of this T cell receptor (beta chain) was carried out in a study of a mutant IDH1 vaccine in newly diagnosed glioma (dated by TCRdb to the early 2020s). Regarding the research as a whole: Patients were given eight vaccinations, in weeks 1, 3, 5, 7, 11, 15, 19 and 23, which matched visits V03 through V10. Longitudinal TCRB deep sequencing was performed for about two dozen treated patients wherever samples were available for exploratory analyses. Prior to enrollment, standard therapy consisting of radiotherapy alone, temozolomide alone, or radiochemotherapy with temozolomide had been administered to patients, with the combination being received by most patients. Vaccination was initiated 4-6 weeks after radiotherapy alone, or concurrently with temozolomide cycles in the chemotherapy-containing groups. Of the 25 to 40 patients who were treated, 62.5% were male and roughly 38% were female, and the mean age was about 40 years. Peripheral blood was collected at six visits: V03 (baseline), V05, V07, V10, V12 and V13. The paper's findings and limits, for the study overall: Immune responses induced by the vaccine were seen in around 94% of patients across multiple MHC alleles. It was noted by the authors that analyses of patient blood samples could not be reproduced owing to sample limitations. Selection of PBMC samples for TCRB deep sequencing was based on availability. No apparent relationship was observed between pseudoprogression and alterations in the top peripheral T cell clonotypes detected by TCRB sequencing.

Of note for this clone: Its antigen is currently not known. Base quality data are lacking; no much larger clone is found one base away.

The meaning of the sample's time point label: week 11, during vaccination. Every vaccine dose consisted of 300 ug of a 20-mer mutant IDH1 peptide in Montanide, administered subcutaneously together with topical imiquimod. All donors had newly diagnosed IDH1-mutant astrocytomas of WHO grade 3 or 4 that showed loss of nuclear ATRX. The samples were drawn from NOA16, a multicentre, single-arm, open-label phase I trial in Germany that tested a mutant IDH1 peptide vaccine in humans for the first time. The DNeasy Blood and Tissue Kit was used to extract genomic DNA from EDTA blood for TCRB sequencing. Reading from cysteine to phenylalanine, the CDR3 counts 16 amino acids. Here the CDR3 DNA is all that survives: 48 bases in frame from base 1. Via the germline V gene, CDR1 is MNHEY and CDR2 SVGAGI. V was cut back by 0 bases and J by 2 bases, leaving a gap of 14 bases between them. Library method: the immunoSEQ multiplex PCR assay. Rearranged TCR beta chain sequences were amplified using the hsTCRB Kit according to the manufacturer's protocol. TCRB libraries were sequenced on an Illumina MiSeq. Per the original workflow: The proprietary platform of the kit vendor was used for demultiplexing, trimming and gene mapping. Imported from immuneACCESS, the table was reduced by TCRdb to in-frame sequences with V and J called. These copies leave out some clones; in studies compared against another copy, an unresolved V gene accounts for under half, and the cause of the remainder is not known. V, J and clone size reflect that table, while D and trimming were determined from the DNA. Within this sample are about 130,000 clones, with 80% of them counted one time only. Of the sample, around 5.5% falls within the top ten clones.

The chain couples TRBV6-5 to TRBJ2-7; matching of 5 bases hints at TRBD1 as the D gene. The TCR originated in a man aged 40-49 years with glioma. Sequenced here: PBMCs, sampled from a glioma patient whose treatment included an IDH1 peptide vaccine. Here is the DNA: TGTGCCAGCAGTTACTCGAACGTAGACAGAGCCTACGAGCAGTACTTC. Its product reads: CASSYSNVDRAYEQYF.